The clone carrying this T cell receptor (beta chain) occurred once. The data originate from a study of blood T cell repertoires in COVID-19. Overall study context: Collection of acute and convalescent COVID-19 samples took place in the United States, Italy and Spain. T cells, B-cell-depleted T cells, or PBMCs provided the cDNA or gDNA that served as material.

The authors' processing: Researchers report that nucleated cell counts were estimated from reference gene primer amplification. The protocol was immunoSEQ multiplex PCR, while the TCRdb copy is restricted to in-frame clones and leaves out a portion. D and trimming were read from the DNA, whereas the V and J calls and clone size are those reported in that table. This sample has roughly 200,000 clones, with nearly 90% found just once. CDR3 length: 12 amino acids. The V end lost 7 bases, the J end lost 4 bases, and 10 bases lay between the germline ends. Sequencing was done on a sample of peripheral blood. The source of this sequence is a man between 60 and 70 years old with active or convalescent COVID-19. The V call is TRBV12-3 or TRBV12-4, the J call TRBJ1-1; D perhaps matches TRBD1 (6 bases). The chain's CDR3 is CASKGGGTEAFF. CDR3 DNA: TGTGCCAGCAAAGGGGGGGGCACTGAAGCTTTCTTT.